The 24 T cell receptor beta chains below were found in one sample sequenced in a study of PD-L1 blockade in urothelial cancer. Time point: peripheral blood 6 weeks after treatment start. Method: immunoSEQ multiplex PCR; TCRdb's copy keeps in-frame clones and lacks some. The profile shows around 93,000 clones, approximately 87% of them singletons. The input for sequencing was PBMCs, taken around atezolizumab (anti-PD-L1) treatment. Source of these receptors: a man in his 70s with urothelial cancer.

The V gene is TRBV21-1, the J gene TRBJ2-7; TRBD1 was called by the table and not checked on the DNA. TRBV21-1 is a listed pseudogene. This CDR3 contains 16 residues. The CDR3: CASSTPDRTQSYEQYF. The CDR3 nucleotides are TGTGCCAGCAGCACCCCAGACAGGACGCAATCCTACGAGCAGTACTTC.

This clone was found once. The chain joins TRBV11-3 to TRBJ2-7; D is possibly TRBD1 (6 bases). The V end was cut by 5 bases, the J end by 0 bases, with 14 bases between. The CDR3 has 15 amino acids. From germline, CDR1 is SGHNT and CDR2 YENEEA. The CDR3 region has the DNA TGTGCCAGCAGCCCCCCAGGCAGGGGCTCCTACGAGCAGTACTTC. It translates to CASSPPGRGSYEQYF.

This chain connects TRBV27 to TRBJ1-2; 9 nucleotides align to TRBD1. CDR1 is MNHEY and CDR2 is SMNVEV in the germline V gene (reference sequence). The length of the CDR3 is 15 residues. The junction had 5 bases not matched to a gene; V was cut back by 2 bases and J by 4 bases. The CDR3 protein is CASSLGTGSFYGYTF. CDR3 bases: TGTGCCAGCAGTTTAGGGACAGGGAGCTTCTATGGCTACACCTTC.

This chain connects TRBV25-1 to TRBJ1-1, with D maybe TRBD1 (6 bases). Germline V gives CDR1 MGHDK, CDR2 SYGVNS. Trimming removed 2 bases at V and 5 bases at J, with 9 bases between. CDR3 length: 13 amino acids. The CDR3 sequence: CASSEGQGTEAFF. CDR3 sequence (DNA): TGTGCCAGCAGTGAAGGGCAGGGGACTGAAGCTTTCTTT.

The chain uses TRBV10-2 and TRBJ1-2, with D tentatively TRBD1 (6 bases). CDR1 WSHSY and CDR2 SAAADI come from the germline V gene. The CDR3 covers 15 residues. V gave up 6 bases and J gave up 3 bases, with 17 bases separating them. As DNA, the CDR3 is TGCGCCAGCAGGGAGGGGGAGGGGGAGGACTATGGCTACACCTTC. It specifies CASREGEGEDYGYTF.

This chain connects TRBV6-4 to TRBJ1-1; D gene uncertain. Germline V gene lookup returns CDR1 MRHNA and CDR2 SNTAGT. CDR3 size: 14 residues. The V end was cut by 4 bases, the J end by 0 bases, with 9 bases between. CDR3 amino acids: CASSVNSLNTEAFF. In nucleotides, the CDR3 is TGTGCCAGCAGTGTAAACAGCCTGAACACTGAAGCTTTCTTT.

About this clone itself: Other DNA sequences in the sample encode the same CDR3. In DNA, the CDR3 is TGTGCCAGCAGCGTTGGTCTAGCGGGAGTTGGTGAGCAGTTCTTC. Protein: CASSVGLAGVGEQFF. The V gene is TRBV9, the J gene TRBJ2-1, with 10 bases matching TRBD2. Germline CDR1 SGDLS, CDR2 YYNGEE. V shed 2 bases and J 9 bases; nucleotides not matched to a gene: 8. This CDR3 is 15 amino acids long.

The chain links TRBV18 to TRBJ1-4, with 7 bases lining up with TRBD1. The junction had 6 bases not matched to a gene; V was cut back by 2 bases and J by 0 bases. The length of the CDR3 is 17 residues. Germline V lookup: CDR1 KGHSH, CDR2 LQKENI. CDR3 loop: CASSPITGAATNEKLFF. The CDR3 DNA reads TGTGCCAGCTCACCAATTACAGGGGCTGCAACTAATGAAAAACTGTTTTTT.

The gene calls are TRBV13 and TRBJ2-1; TRBD2 aligns across 10 bases. The J segment lost 4 bases and the V segment lost 5 bases, leaving 5 bases of the junction unmatched. From germline, CDR1 is PRHDT and CDR2 FYEKMQ (reference sequence). There are 15 residues in the CDR3. CDR3 region: CASSRPSGRYNEQFF. The DNA of the CDR3 is TGTGCCAGCAGCCGCCCTAGCGGGAGATACAATGAGCAGTTCTTC. Supplemented by reference TRBV13 and TRBJ2-1, the full variable domain reads AAGVIQSPRHLIKEKRETATLKCYPIPRHDTVYWYQQGPGQDPQFLISFYEKMQSDKGSIPDRFSAQQFSDYHSELNMSSLELGDSALYFCASSRPSGRYNEQFFGPGTRLTVL.

This chain joins TRBV2 and TRBJ2-3, with a possible D match to TRBD1 (6 bases). V was pared by 6 bases and J by 2 bases, with 12 bases between. The CDR3 runs 14 residues. Germline V gene sequence: CDR1 SNHLY, CDR2 FYNNEI. As DNA, the CDR3 is TGTGCCAGCAGAGGGACACAACTCACAGATACGCAGTATTTT. Translation gives CASRGTQLTDTQYF.

This chain uses TRBV19 with TRBJ1-5; 10 positions agree with TRBD1. J lost 5 bases, V lost 1 base, and 8 bases had no gene match. Germline assignment: CDR1 LNHDA and CDR2 SQIVND (reference sequence). The length of the CDR3 is 17 residues. The CDR3 is CASSIATPDRGDQPQHF. Written as DNA, the CDR3 is TGTGCCAGTAGTATAGCCACCCCGGACAGGGGGGATCAGCCCCAGCATTTT.

This clone was detected only once. The V call is TRBV6-6, the J call TRBJ2-7; the match to TRBD1 covers 9 bases. The CDR3 contains 15 residues. Germline V lookup: CDR1 MNHNY, CDR2 SVGAGI (reference sequence). With V trimmed by 7 bases and J by 5 bases, 12 bases remained unmatched. CDR3 sequence (DNA): TGTGCCAGCATTTTCTTTCCGACAGGGGGGGACGAGCAGTACTTC. Its protein is CASIFFPTGGDEQYF.

The J gene is TRBJ2-1, the V gene TRBV6-1; 12 bases fit TRBD2. Trimming at V came to 7 bases and at J to 4 bases, leaving 5 bases not matched to a gene. This CDR3 contains 15 residues. In germline, CDR1 is MNHNS, CDR2 SASEGT. The chain's CDR3 is CASTDLAGGYNEQFF. In nucleotides, the CDR3 is TGTGCCAGCACAGATCTAGCGGGGGGGTACAATGAGCAGTTCTTC.

The chain employs TRBV5-1 and TRBJ2-3; D gene uncertain. Between the trimmed V and J ends, which lost 0 bases and 2 bases, there was a span of 10 bases. The length of the CDR3 is 15 residues. CDR1 SGHRS and CDR2 YFSETQ come from the germline V gene. CDR3 protein: CASSLDHGHTDTQYF. The CDR3 nucleotides are TGCGCCAGCAGCTTGGACCATGGGCACACAGATACGCAGTATTTT.

The rearrangement uses TRBV7-9 and TRBJ2-3; weak D call: TRBD2 (5 bases). Germline-derived CDR1 and CDR2 are SEHNR and FQNEAQ (reference sequence). The V end lost 1 base, the J end lost 0 bases, and 11 bases lay between the germline ends. This CDR3 has 16 residues. DNA for the CDR3: TGTGCCAGCAGCTTAGGTCTAGCAGTTAGCACAGATACGCAGTATTTT. It codes for CASSLGLAVSTDTQYF. The variable domain in full, completed from reference TRBV7-9 and TRBJ2-3, reads DTGVSQNPRHKITKRGQNVTFRCDPISEHNRLYWYRQTLGQGPEFLTYFQNEAQLEKSRLLSDRFSAERPKGSFSTLEIQRTEQGDSAMYLCASSLGLAVSTDTQYFGPGTRLTVL.

This rearrangement joins TRBV15 to TRBJ1-5; D unresolved. The V end lost 0 bases, the J end lost 0 bases, and 6 bases lay between the germline ends. This CDR3 comprises 15 residues. Germline lookup yields CDR1 LNHNV and CDR2 YYDKDF (reference sequence). The CDR3 sequence: CATSRESLSNQPQHF. For the CDR3, the DNA is TGTGCCACCAGCAGAGAGAGTCTTAGCAATCAGCCCCAGCATTTT.

The chain combines TRBV2 with TRBJ2-3; D might be TRBD2 (5 bases). V lost 4 bases and J lost 7, with 15 bases in between. Germline V CDR1 and CDR2: SNHLY, FYNNEI. The CDR3 loop spans 14 amino acids. This CDR3 reads CASSARGAYYTQYF. In DNA, the CDR3 is TGTGCCAGCAGTGCCCGGGGAGCCTACTATACGCAGTATTTT.

The gene calls are TRBV4-2 and TRBJ2-5; no firm D call. The CDR3 totals 15 residues. Trimming cost V 1 base and J 1 base, with 10 bases left between them. The germline V gene has CDR1 LGHNA and CDR2 YNFKEQ. CDR3 region: CASSQAAGLQETQYF. The CDR3 DNA is TGTGCCAGCAGCCAAGCTGCAGGCCTCCAAGAGACCCAGTACTTC.

The chain employs TRBV6-1 and TRBJ1-5; D is uncertain. V gave up 1 base and J gave up 2 bases, with 12 bases separating them. Germline CDR1 is MNHNS and CDR2 is SASEGT. This CDR3 is built from 16 residues. The CDR3 sequence is CASSEGWQEGNQPQHF. The CDR3 nucleotides are TGTGCCAGCAGTGAAGGGTGGCAGGAGGGCAATCAGCCCCAGCATTTT.

With respect to this clone: In the same sample, other DNA sequences code for this CDR3. The genes are TRBV5-6 and TRBJ2-5; 7 bases agree with TRBD1. This CDR3 has 13 amino acids. Germline V CDR1 and CDR2: SGHDT, YYEEEE. Trimming at V came to 4 bases and at J to 2 bases, leaving 2 bases not matched to a gene. The DNA for the CDR3 is TGTGCCAGCAGCGCCAGGGGGCAAGAGACCCAGTACTTC. It encodes CASSARGQETQYF.

The chain uses TRBV7-9 and TRBJ1-2, with TRBD1 as a possible D gene (5 bases). With 6 bases removed from V and 6 bases from J, the gap between germline ends came to 11 bases. Germline V lookup: CDR1 SEHNR, CDR2 FQNEAQ (reference sequence). The CDR3 is 12 residues long. CDR3 loop: CASRRGEDGYTF. CDR3 bases: TGTGCCAGCAGACGAGGGGAGGATGGCTACACCTTC.

This chain uses TRBV27 with TRBJ2-7, with D perhaps matching TRBD2 (5 bases). This CDR3 spans 15 amino acids. Trimming stripped 8 bases from V and 2 bases from J, with 19 bases between. The germline gives CDR1 MNHEY, CDR2 SMNVEV (reference sequence). CDR3 loop: CASGMGAAATYEQYF. DNA of the CDR3: TGTGCCAGCGGCATGGGAGCGGCGGCGACCTACGAGCAGTACTTC.

V gene TRBV5-1 combines with J gene TRBJ2-5; 7 bases line up with TRBD1. J was trimmed by 2 bases and V by 0 bases; bases with no gene match: 4. The CDR3 spans 15 residues. CDR1 and CDR2 from the germline V gene are SGHRS and YFSETQ. This CDR3 reads CASSLAGTVQETQYF. CDR3 nucleotides: TGCGCCAGCAGCTTGGCGGGGACAGTTCAAGAGACCCAGTACTTC.

This clone has only one observation. The chain is built from TRBV5-5 and TRBJ2-5, with D possibly TRBD2 on 5 matching bases. In germline, CDR1 is SGHKS, CDR2 YYEKEE (reference sequence). This CDR3 has 15 amino acids. V lost 0 bases and J lost 0, with 9 bases in between. CDR3 amino acids: CASSLGVDYQETQYF. The CDR3 DNA follows: TGTGCCAGCAGCTTGGGCGTGGACTACCAAGAGACCCAGTACTTC.